These 22 T cell receptor beta chains were all obtained from the same sample, sequenced in a study of shared clonotypes between healthy human individuals. Sequencing used immunoSEQ multiplex PCR; TCRdb keeps in-frame clones, though not all of them. This table has millions of clones, about 93% appearing once. Terminally differentiated effector memory CD45RA+ cells were excluded by CCR7 positive selection of CD45RO-negative cells. Sequenced: naive CD8+ T cells from PBMCs. The receptor set was obtained from a man aged 18-30 years in good health. Some clones in this sample may be carry-over from other donors' samples.

CDR3 loop: CASSPDSGRTSEQYF. DNA for the CDR3: TGTGCCAGCAGTCCCGATAGCGGGAGGACGTCCGAGCAGTACTTC. V gene TRBV6-5 combines with J gene TRBJ2-7; TRBD2 matches at 10 bases. The length of the CDR3 is 15 residues. Germline CDR1 MNHEY, CDR2 SVGAGI. Germline trimming cut 5 bases from V and 6 bases from J; bases unmatched to any gene: 10.

The CDR3 sequence: CASSQERREALNEQFF. The DNA for the CDR3 is TGCGCCAGCAGCCAAGAGAGGCGGGAGGCCCTCAATGAGCAGTTCTTC. The V and J genes are TRBV4-3 and TRBJ2-1; 8 nucleotides agree with TRBD2. Trimming removed 0 bases from V and 6 bases from J; junction bases left unmatched: 7. The CDR3 is 16 amino acids. The germline V gene encodes CDR1 LGHNA and CDR2 YSLEER.

The chain carries TRBV7-3 and TRBJ2-2; D possibly corresponds to TRBD1 (5 bases). Trimming stripped 3 bases from V and 0 bases from J, with 20 bases between. The CDR3 has 19 amino acids. Germline CDR1 reads SGHTA; CDR2 reads FQGTGA. In nucleotides, the CDR3 is TGTGCCAGCAGCTTCCCTTACGACGGACACCTCACGAACACCGGGGAGCTGTTTTTT. It encodes CASSFPYDGHLTNTGELFF.

V gene TRBV4-1 combines with J gene TRBJ2-7, with D perhaps given as TRBD1 or TRBD2 (5 bases each). This CDR3 has 15 amino acids. V lost 3 bases, J lost 2 bases, and 14 bases lay in between. CDR1 is MGHRA and CDR2 is YSYEKL in the germline V gene. CDR3 sequence: CASSQIRETTYEQYF. The CDR3 nucleotides are TGCGCCAGCAGCCAGATCAGGGAGACAACCTACGAGCAGTACTTC.

The chain is built from TRBV7-9 and TRBJ2-2; TRBD2 aligns across 7 bases. The CDR3 has 15 residues. Trimming took 5 bases from V and 9 from J; bases not matched to a gene: 12. The germline CDR1 and CDR2 sequences are SEHNR and FQNEAQ (reference sequence). This CDR3 is CASSPRRGFIWELFF. In nucleotides, the CDR3 is TGTGCCAGCAGCCCCCGGCGGGGGTTCATCTGGGAGCTGTTTTTT.

The chain carries TRBV7-2 and TRBJ2-5; TRBD2 matches at 12 bases. Germline V gene lookup returns CDR1 SGHTA and CDR2 FQGNSA. Trimming took 5 bases from V and 5 from J; bases not matched to a gene: 18. The length of the CDR3 is 19 residues. The CDR3 sequence: CASSPLPRLAGEFGETQYF. CDR3 sequence (DNA): TGTGCCAGCAGCCCCCTCCCCAGACTAGCGGGAGAATTCGGGGAGACCCAGTACTTC.

This chain uses TRBV7-9 with TRBJ2-1, with D possibly being TRBD2 (6 bases). Trimming cost V 5 bases and J 8 bases, with 22 bases left between them. The CDR3 contains 16 residues. CDR1 is SEHNR, CDR2 FQNEAQ, per germline (reference sequence). The CDR3 DNA reads as TGTGCCAGCAGCCCAGTTAGTGGCGGGATTGGGGATGAGCAGTTCTTC. Residues: CASSPVSGGIGDEQFF. Supplemented by reference TRBV7-9 and TRBJ2-1, the full variable domain reads DTGVSQNPRHKITKRGQNVTFRCDPISEHNRLYWYRQTLGQGPEFLTYFQNEAQLEKSRLLSDRFSAERPKGSFSTLEIQRTEQGDSAMYLCASSPVSGGIGDEQFFGPGTRLTVL.

V usage is TRBV7-8 and J usage is TRBJ2-7; 11 positions agree with TRBD2. This CDR3 has 17 amino acids. J was trimmed by 1 base and V by 2 bases; bases with no gene match: 7. In germline, CDR1 is SGHVS, CDR2 FQNEAQ. DNA of the CDR3: TGTGCCAGCAGCTTAAGCCGGTTAGCGGGAGGGTCCTACGAGCAGTACTTC. Amino acids: CASSLSRLAGGSYEQYF.

The chain links TRBV11-2 to TRBJ1-1; TRBD1 is a possible D gene (5 bases). Germline assignment: CDR1 SGHAT and CDR2 FQNNGV. The CDR3 runs 16 residues. V was shortened by 4 bases and J by 5 bases, with 20 bases between the two germline ends. For the CDR3, the DNA is TGTGCCAGCAGCTCACGGAAAAAGGGGCTCGGGACTGAAGCTTTCTTT. This gives the protein CASSSRKKGLGTEAFF.

This chain connects TRBV7-9 to TRBJ1-4; 9 bases align to TRBD1. Germline-derived CDR1 and CDR2 are SEHNR and FQNEAQ (reference sequence). The trim removed 6 bases at V and 8 bases at J, leaving 7 bases unmatched. CDR3 length: 14 residues. The chain's CDR3 is CASSSRDREEKLFF. For the CDR3, the DNA is TGTGCCAGCAGTTCCCGGGACAGGGAGGAAAAACTGTTTTTT.

The chain joins TRBV2 to TRBJ2-7, with 8 bases fitting TRBD2. The CDR3 spans 17 residues. CDR1 SNHLY and CDR2 FYNNEI come from the germline V gene. J lost 0 bases, V lost 1 base, and 8 bases had no gene match. The CDR3 DNA sequence: TGTGCCAGCAGTGAAGGAAAGACTAGCGTGAGCTCCTACGAGCAGTACTTC. Translation: CASSEGKTSVSSYEQYF.

The count of this clone is one. The gene calls are TRBV10-1 and TRBJ2-7, with a possible D match to TRBD1 (6 bases). There are 15 residues in the CDR3. Trimming pared 10 bases from V and 4 bases from J, leaving 23 bases between. CDR1 and CDR2 from the germline V gene are WNHNN and SYGVQD (reference sequence). The chain's CDR3 is CATSYLDSPAYEQYF. DNA for the CDR3: TGCGCCACCTCTTATTTGGACAGCCCAGCATACGAGCAGTACTTC.

The chain recombines TRBV7-6 with TRBJ2-3; maybe TRBD2 (6 bases). Trimming shortened V by 2 bases and J by 0 bases, and 12 bases separated the two germline ends. Germline V gene data show CDR1 as SGHVS and CDR2 as FNYEAQ. CDR3 length equals 16 residues. The CDR3 coding sequence is TGTGCCAGCAGCTTATTGGGGCGGGGTAGCACAGATACGCAGTATTTT. Translation: CASSLLGRGSTDTQYF.

J is TRBJ2-7 and V is TRBV4-3, with 13 bases that match TRBD2. Per the germline V gene, CDR1 is LGHNA and CDR2 is YSLEER. Trimming took 4 bases from V and 2 from J; bases not matched to a gene: 5. The CDR3 spans 16 residues. CDR3 residues: CASSRGLAGATYEQYF. Here the CDR3 DNA reads TGCGCCAGCAGCCGAGGACTAGCGGGAGCCACCTACGAGCAGTACTTC.

This clone has a handful of counts. A read error may account for a junction end that differs from germline. The chain couples TRBV13 to TRBJ1-1; D not resolved. The length of the CDR3 is 12 residues. Germline lookup yields CDR1 PRHDT and CDR2 FYEKMQ (reference sequence). CDR3: CASSFREGLLKF. In DNA, the CDR3 is TGTGCCAGCAGCTTTCGAGAGGGCCTTTTAAAATTT.

CDR3 region: CASSQDSRQGLAGGPFF. CDR3 in DNA: TGCGCCAGCAGCCAAGATTCGAGACAAGGACTAGCGGGAGGGCCTTTCTTC. The V gene is TRBV4-1, the J gene TRBJ2-1; 15 bases are a match to TRBD2. This CDR3 is built from 17 residues. The germline gives CDR1 MGHRA, CDR2 YSYEKL. With 0 bases clipped from V and 16 bases from J, the junction kept 13 bases outside the gene matches.

V usage is TRBV4-3 and J usage is TRBJ2-1; 9 bases match TRBD2. The CDR3 has 17 residues. Germline-derived CDR1 and CDR2 are LGHNA and YSLEER. With 0 bases clipped from V and 2 bases from J, the junction kept 5 bases outside the gene matches. The CDR3 DNA reads TGCGCCAGCAGCCAAGATCGGCTAGCGGGAACCTACAATGAGCAGTTCTTC. Translating it yields CASSQDRLAGTYNEQFF.

Comment on this clone: The sample contains more than one DNA sequence encoding this CDR3. V usage is TRBV29-1 and J usage is TRBJ2-7; maybe TRBD2 (6 bases). CDR1 is SQVTM, CDR2 ANQGSEA, per germline. The CDR3 is 11 residues long. The CDR3 DNA reads as TGCAGTGGGGGGAGCTCCTACGAGCAGTACTTC. This sequence encodes CSGGSSYEQYF.

The V gene is TRBV7-4, the J gene TRBJ1-2, with no clear D. The CDR3 contains 14 residues. Trimming pared 2 bases from V and 6 bases from J, leaving 13 bases between. Germline CDR1 SGHVT, CDR2 SQSDAQ. CDR3 bases: TGTGCCAGCAGCTTAAGGGCAGGTGGGGATGGCTACACCTTC. The encoded protein is CASSLRAGGDGYTF.

DNA of the CDR3: TGTGCCAGCAGCTCGCCGGGAGTTGGGTCCTACGAGCAGTACTTC. It codes for CASSSPGVGSYEQYF. The chain links TRBV5-5 to TRBJ2-7, with D possibly being TRBD2 (6 bases). Germline CDR1 and CDR2: SGHKS and YYEKEE (reference sequence). The CDR3 is 15 residues long. Trimming left V 3 bases short and J 1 base short, with 14 bases between.

V and J are TRBV5-6 and TRBJ1-1; tentative D call: TRBD1 (5 bases). V was trimmed by 0 bases and J by 7 bases, leaving 7 bases between them. CDR1 is SGHDT, CDR2 YYEEEE, per germline. The length of the CDR3 is 12 residues. CDR3 DNA sequence: TGTGCCAGCAGCTTGGGGGGCCGTGAAGCTTTCTTT. Its protein product is CASSLGGREAFF.

This clone was detected only once. This rearrangement joins TRBV4-1 to TRBJ2-7; 8 nucleotides match TRBD2. J gave up 0 bases and V 3 bases, and 4 bases lay outside the gene matches. The CDR3 consists of 15 residues. CDR1 and CDR2 from the germline V gene are MGHRA and YSYEKL. For the CDR3, the DNA is TGCGCCAGCAGCCAGAGCGGGAGTGGCTCCTACGAGCAGTACTTC. As protein: CASSQSGSGSYEQYF.